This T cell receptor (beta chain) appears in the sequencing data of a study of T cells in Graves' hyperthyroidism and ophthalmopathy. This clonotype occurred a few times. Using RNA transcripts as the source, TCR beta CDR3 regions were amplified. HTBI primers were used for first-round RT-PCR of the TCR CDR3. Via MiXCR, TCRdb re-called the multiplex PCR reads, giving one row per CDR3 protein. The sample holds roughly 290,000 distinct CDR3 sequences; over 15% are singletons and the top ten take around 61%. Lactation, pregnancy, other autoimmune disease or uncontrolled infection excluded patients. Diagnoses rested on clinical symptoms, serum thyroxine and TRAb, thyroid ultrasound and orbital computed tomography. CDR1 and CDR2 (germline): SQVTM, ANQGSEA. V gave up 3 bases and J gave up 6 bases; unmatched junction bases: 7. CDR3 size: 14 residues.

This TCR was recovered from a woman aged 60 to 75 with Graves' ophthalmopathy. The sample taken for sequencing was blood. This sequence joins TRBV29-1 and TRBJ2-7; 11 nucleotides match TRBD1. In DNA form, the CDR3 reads TGCAGCGTTGACCGGGGGGGACAGGGGGGCGAGCAGTACTTC. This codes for CSVDRGGQGGEQYF.